The clone carrying this TCR beta chain was detected many times. RNA transcripts gave rise to amplified TCR beta CDR3 regions. HTBI primers were used for first-round RT-PCR of the TCR CDR3. TCRdb ran MiXCR on the multiplex PCR reads and lists one entry per CDR3 protein. The sample has a few hundred thousand distinct CDR3 sequences, approximately 16% seen once. The record originates from a study of T cells in Graves' hyperthyroidism and ophthalmopathy. The CDR3 spans 15 residues. Germline V lookup: CDR1 DFQATT, CDR2 SNEGSKA (reference sequence). The ends lost 7 bases at V and 3 bases at J; junction bases unmatched: 7.

This sequence was found in a woman in her forties with Graves' ophthalmopathy. V and J are TRBV20-1 and TRBJ2-1, with TRBD2 matching over 12 bases. The specimen was blood. In DNA, the CDR3 is TGCAGTGTTCGTTCGACTAGCGGGGGCTACAATGAGCAGTTCTTC. Translated, it gives CSVRSTSGGYNEQFF.